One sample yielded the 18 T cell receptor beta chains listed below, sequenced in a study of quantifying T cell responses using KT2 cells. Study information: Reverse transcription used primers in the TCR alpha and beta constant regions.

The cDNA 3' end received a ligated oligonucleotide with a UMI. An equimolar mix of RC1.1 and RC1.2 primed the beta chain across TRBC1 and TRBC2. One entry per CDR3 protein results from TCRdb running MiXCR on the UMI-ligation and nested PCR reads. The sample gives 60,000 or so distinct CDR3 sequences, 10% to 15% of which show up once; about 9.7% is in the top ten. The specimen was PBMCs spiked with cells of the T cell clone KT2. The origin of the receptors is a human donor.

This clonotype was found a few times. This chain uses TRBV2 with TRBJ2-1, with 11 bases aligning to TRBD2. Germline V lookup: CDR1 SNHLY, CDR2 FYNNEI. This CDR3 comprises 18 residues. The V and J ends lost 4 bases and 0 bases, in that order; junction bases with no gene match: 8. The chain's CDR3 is CASSGLGLAVSSYNEQFF. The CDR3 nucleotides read TGTGCCAGCAGTGGTTTGGGACTAGCGGTTAGCTCCTACAATGAGCAGTTCTTC.

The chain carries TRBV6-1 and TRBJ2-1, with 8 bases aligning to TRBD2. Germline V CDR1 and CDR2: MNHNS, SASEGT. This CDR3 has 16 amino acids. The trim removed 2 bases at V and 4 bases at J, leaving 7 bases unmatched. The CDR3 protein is CASSERGGGTYNEQFF. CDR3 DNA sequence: TGTGCCAGCAGTGAACGGGGCGGGGGGACGTACAATGAGCAGTTCTTC.

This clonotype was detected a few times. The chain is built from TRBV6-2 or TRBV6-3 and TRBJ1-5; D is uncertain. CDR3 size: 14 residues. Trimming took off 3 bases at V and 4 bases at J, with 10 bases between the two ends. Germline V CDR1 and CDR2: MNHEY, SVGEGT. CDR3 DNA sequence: TGTGCCAGCAGTTATGGAAGGGCTAATCAGCCCCAGCATTTT. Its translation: CASSYGRANQPQHF.

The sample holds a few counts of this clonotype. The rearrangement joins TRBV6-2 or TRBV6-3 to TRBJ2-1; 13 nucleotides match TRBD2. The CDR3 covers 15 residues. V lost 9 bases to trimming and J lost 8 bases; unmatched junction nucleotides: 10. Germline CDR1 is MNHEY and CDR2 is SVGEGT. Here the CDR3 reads CASRTSGRAGYEQFF. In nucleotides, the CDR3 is TGTGCCAGTCGAACTAGCGGGAGGGCGGGGTATGAGCAGTTCTTC.

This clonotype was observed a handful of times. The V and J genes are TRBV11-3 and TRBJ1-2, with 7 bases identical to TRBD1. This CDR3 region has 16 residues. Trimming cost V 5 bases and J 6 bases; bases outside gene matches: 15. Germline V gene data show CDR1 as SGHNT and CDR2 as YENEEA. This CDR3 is CASSLTTEGTVDGYTF. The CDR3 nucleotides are TGTGCCAGCAGCCTGACCACAGAGGGGACAGTGGATGGCTACACCTTC.

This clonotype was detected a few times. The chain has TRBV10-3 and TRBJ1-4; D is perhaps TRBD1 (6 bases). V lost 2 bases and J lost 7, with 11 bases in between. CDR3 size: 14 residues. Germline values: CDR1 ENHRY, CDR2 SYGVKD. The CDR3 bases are TGTGCCATCAGTGAGGGCAGGGGAGGTGAAAAACTGTTTTTT. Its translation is CAISEGRGGEKLFF.

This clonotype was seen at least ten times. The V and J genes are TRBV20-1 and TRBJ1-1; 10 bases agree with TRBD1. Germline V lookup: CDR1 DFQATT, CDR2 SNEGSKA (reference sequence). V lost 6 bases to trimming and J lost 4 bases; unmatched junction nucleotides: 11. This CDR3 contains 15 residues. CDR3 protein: CSANDRGRGGTEAFF. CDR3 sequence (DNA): TGCAGTGCAAACGACAGGGGGCGAGGTGGCACTGAAGCTTTCTTT.

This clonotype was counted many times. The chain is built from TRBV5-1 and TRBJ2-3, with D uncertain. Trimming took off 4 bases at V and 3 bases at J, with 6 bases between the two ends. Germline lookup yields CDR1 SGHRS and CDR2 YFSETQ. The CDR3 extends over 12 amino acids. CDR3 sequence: CASSEGTDTQYF. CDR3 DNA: TGCGCCAGCAGCGAAGGTACAGATACGCAGTATTTT. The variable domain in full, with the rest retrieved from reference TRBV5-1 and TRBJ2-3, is KAGVTQTPRYLIKTRGQQVTLSCSPISGHRSVSWYQQTPGQGLQFLFEYFSETQRNKGNFPGRFSGRQFSNSRSEMNVSTLELGDSALYLCASSEGTDTQYFGPGTRLTVL.

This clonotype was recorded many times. The CDR3 region is CASSFGGGAGDTQYF. The CDR3 coding sequence is TGTGCCAGCAGCTTCGGCGGGGGGGCCGGAGATACGCAGTATTTT. The V call is TRBV7-6, the J call TRBJ2-3, with 9 bases aligning to TRBD2. V dropped 3 bases and J dropped 5; count of bases not matched to a gene: 6. CDR1 and CDR2 from the germline V gene are SGHVS and FNYEAQ. CDR3 length: 15 amino acids.

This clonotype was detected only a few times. The CDR3: CASGGRDNEQFF. CDR3 sequence (DNA): TGTGCCAGCGGGGGTAGAGACAATGAGCAGTTCTTC. The chain links TRBV12-3 or TRBV12-4 to TRBJ2-1; either TRBD1 or TRBD2 may supply D (5 bases each). CDR3 length: 12 amino acids. Trimming shortened V by 8 bases and J by 5 bases, and 10 bases separated the two germline ends.

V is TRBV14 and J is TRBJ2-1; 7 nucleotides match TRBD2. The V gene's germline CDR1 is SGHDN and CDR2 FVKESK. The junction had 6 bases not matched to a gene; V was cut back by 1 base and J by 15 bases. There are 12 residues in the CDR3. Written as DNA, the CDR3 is TGTGCCAGCAGCCAAGGTACCGGGAGGATGTTCTTC. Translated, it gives CASSQGTGRMFF. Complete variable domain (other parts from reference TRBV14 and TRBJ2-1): EAGVTQFPSHSVIEKGQTVTLRCDPISGHDNLYWYRRVMGKEIKFLLHFVKESKQDESGMPNNRFLAERTGGTYSTLKVQPAELEDSGVYFCASSQGTGRMFFGPGTRLTVL.

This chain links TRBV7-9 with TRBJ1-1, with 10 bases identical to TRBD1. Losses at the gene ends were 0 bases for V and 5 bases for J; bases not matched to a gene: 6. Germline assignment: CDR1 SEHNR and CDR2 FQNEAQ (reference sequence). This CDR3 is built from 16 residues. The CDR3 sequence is CASSLAGGQGSTEAFF. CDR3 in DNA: TGTGCCAGCAGCTTAGCGGGGGGACAGGGGTCAACTGAAGCTTTCTTT.

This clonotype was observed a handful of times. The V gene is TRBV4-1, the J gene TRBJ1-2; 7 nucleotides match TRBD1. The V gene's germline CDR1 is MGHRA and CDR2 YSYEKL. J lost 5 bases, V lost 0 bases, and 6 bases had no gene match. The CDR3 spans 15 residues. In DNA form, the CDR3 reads TGCGCCAGCAGCCAAGAGCAGGACAGGCGTTATGGCTACACCTTC. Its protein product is CASSQEQDRRYGYTF.

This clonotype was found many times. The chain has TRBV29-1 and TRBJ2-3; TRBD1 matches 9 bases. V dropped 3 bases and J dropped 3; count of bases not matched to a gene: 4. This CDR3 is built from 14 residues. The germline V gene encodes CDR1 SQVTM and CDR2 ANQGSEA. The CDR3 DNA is TGCAGCGTTGAGGGACAGGGTTGGACAGATACGCAGTATTTT. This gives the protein CSVEGQGWTDTQYF.

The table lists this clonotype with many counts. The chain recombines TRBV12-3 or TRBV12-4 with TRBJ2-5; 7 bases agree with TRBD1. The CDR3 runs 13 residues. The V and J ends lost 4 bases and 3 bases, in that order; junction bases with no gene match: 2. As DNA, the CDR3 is TGTGCCAGCAGTTCTGACAGGGAAGAGACCCAGTACTTC. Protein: CASSSDREETQYF.

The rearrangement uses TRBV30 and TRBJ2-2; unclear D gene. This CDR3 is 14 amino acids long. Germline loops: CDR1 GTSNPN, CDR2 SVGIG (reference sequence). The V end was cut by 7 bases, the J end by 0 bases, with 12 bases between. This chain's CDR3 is CALTRNTNTGELFF. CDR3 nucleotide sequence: TGTGCCTTGACCAGGAACACGAACACCGGGGAGCTGTTTTTT.

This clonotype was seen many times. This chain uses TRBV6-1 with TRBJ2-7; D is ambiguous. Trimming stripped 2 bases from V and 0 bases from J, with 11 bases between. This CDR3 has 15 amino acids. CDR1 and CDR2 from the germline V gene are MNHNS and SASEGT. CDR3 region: CASSERAQHSYEQYF. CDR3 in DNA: TGTGCCAGCAGTGAAAGGGCGCAGCACTCCTACGAGCAGTACTTC.

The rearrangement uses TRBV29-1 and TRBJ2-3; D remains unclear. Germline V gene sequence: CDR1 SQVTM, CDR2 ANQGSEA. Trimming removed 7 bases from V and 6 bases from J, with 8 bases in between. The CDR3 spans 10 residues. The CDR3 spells CSGRYDTQYF. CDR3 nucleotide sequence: TGCAGCGGGAGATATGATACGCAGTATTTT.